Shown below are 8 T cell receptor beta chains from a single sample sequenced in a study of blood T cell repertoires in COVID-19. TCRdb's table, derived via immunoSEQ multiplex PCR, lists solely in-frame clones and lacks some. In the table there are under 400,000 clones, 75% to 90% of which are singletons. Sequencing input: peripheral blood. Source of these receptors: a woman aged 25 to 39 with COVID-19, enrolled during active disease.

The rearrangement joins TRBV9 to TRBJ1-5, with TRBD1 matching over 9 bases. Germline CDR1 SGDLS, CDR2 YYNGEE. CDR3 size: 15 residues. V was pared by 3 bases and J by 4 bases, with 5 bases of the junction left unmatched. CDR3 in amino acids: CASSATGGGNQPQHF. As DNA, the CDR3 is TGTGCCAGCAGCGCTACAGGGGGCGGAAATCAGCCCCAGCATTTT.

This chain connects TRBV11-1 to TRBJ2-5, with 11 nucleotides matching TRBD1. The length of the CDR3 is 15 residues. With V trimmed by 3 bases and J by 4 bases, 4 bases remained unmatched. Looked up from germline, CDR1 is SGHAT and CDR2 is FQDESV (reference sequence). The CDR3 reads CASSFLGTGGETQYF. CDR3 nucleotides: TGTGCCAGCAGCTTCCTCGGGACAGGGGGAGAGACCCAGTACTTC.

The rearrangement links TRBV11-2 to TRBJ1-2; 8 positions agree with TRBD1. The germline gives CDR1 SGHAT, CDR2 FQNNGV. The CDR3 extends over 15 amino acids. J was trimmed by 5 bases and V by 4 bases; bases with no gene match: 9. The CDR3 coding sequence is TGTGCCAGCAGCTATTGGACAGGGAAAGAATATGGCTACACCTTC. Translating it yields CASSYWTGKEYGYTF.

V and J are TRBV27 and TRBJ2-7; 8 bases map to TRBD1. From germline, CDR1 is MNHEY and CDR2 SMNVEV (reference sequence). The CDR3 sequence is 17 residues long. The V gene end was trimmed by 8 bases and the J gene end by 6 bases; junction bases not matched to a gene: 21. The CDR3 sequence is CASGKAPLGQDSREQYF. CDR3 nucleotide sequence: TGTGCCAGCGGAAAGGCCCCCCTGGGACAGGACTCCCGCGAGCAGTACTTC.

V is TRBV7-9 and J is TRBJ1-1; the D gene is possibly TRBD1 (5 bases). The V and J ends lost 6 bases and 1 base respectively, with 9 bases between them. Germline CDR1 is SEHNR and CDR2 is FQNEAQ (reference sequence). This CDR3 spans 13 amino acids. The CDR3 loop reads CASRPGANTEAFF. The CDR3 DNA reads as TGTGCCAGCAGACCTGGGGCGAACACTGAAGCTTTCTTT.

This clone was counted once. The chain couples TRBV11-2 to TRBJ1-6, with D unresolved. CDR3 length: 15 residues. Germline CDR1 and CDR2: SGHAT and FQNNGV. V was pared by 3 bases and J by 3 bases, with 9 bases between. The chain's CDR3 is CASSFRQDYNSPLHF. In DNA form, the CDR3 reads TGTGCCAGCAGCTTCCGGCAGGACTATAATTCACCCCTCCACTTT.

CDR3 in DNA: TGTGCCAGTAGTACCGGGACTAGCGGGAGGGGCCACCAAGAGACCCAGTACTTC. Its translation is CASSTGTSGRGHQETQYF. The chain combines TRBV19 with TRBJ2-5; 16 positions match TRBD2. The CDR3 totals 18 residues. With 4 bases clipped from V and 0 bases from J, the junction kept 5 bases outside the gene matches. CDR1 and CDR2 (germline): LNHDA, SQIVND (reference sequence).

The chain couples TRBV7-9 to TRBJ2-7, with a weak D call TRBD1 (6 bases). The germline V and J ends were trimmed by 4 bases and 4 bases, with 11 bases remaining between them. The CDR3 is made up of 13 amino acids. In germline, CDR1 is SEHNR, CDR2 FQNEAQ (reference sequence). As DNA, the CDR3 is TGTGCCAGCAGCTCACGACAGGTATACGAGCAGTACTTC. This gives the protein CASSSRQVYEQYF.